Below are 5 T cell receptor beta chains sequenced from a single sample in a study of Ad26.COV2.S vaccination and SARS-CoV-2 variants. Treatment described: 19 received Ad26.COV2.S at low or high dose, single or two shots; about five received placebo; per-sample allocation not given. It was on day 63 after the first vaccine or placebo injection that samples were taken. Using immunoSEQ multiplex PCR, the repertoire was profiled, and TCRdb retains in-frame clones only, with some absent. The sample has fewer than 600,000 clones; roughly nine tenths are singletons. The starting material was peripheral blood, obtained in a trial of Ad26.COV2.S vaccine versus placebo. These receptors came from a person aged 18 to 59 who received the Ad26.COV2.S COVID-19 vaccine or a placebo.

The genes are TRBV4-3 and TRBJ1-1, with D possibly matching TRBD1 (5 bases). The CDR3 totals 19 residues. Per germline, CDR1 LGHNA and CDR2 YSLEER. The ends were cut back, 0 bases at V and 5 bases at J, with 25 bases in the middle. In DNA form, the CDR3 reads TGCGCCAGCAGCCAAGATTGGAGCGCCTTCAGGGCGTGGAGAACTGAAGCTTTCTTT. Amino acids: CASSQDWSAFRAWRTEAFF.

This rearrangement joins TRBV15 to TRBJ1-4; D is ambiguous. From germline, CDR1 is LNHNV and CDR2 YYDKDF (reference sequence). V lost 3 bases, J lost 6 bases, and 17 bases lay in between. This CDR3 has 16 residues. CDR3 coding DNA: TGTGCCACCAGCAGCCTGGGGTCCCGCCGGGATGAAAAACTGTTTTTT. Translated, it gives CATSSLGSRRDEKLFF.

The rearrangement links TRBV7-3 to TRBJ2-3, with TRBD2 identical over 8 bases. This CDR3 region has 17 residues. Germline CDR1 is SGHTA and CDR2 is FQGTGA. The V gene end was trimmed by 2 bases and the J gene end by 6 bases; junction bases not matched to a gene: 13. CDR3: CASSLVPSGGSRDTQYF. CDR3 nucleotide sequence: TGTGCCAGCAGCTTAGTCCCCAGCGGGGGCTCTCGTGATACGCAGTATTTT.

The chain is built from TRBV6-5 and TRBJ1-5, with D maybe TRBD1 (5 bases). Looked up from germline, CDR1 is MNHEY and CDR2 is SVGAGI. This CDR3 spans 14 amino acids. V was pared by 6 bases and J by 3 bases, with 12 bases between. CDR3 nucleotides: TGTGCCAGCAGCAGGGACGGGGTCAATCAGCCCCAGCATTTT. The encoded protein is CASSRDGVNQPQHF.

This clone is a singleton in its sample. The chain joins TRBV10-3 to TRBJ1-3, with 9 bases identical to TRBD1. Germline-derived CDR1 and CDR2 are ENHRY and SYGVKD. The CDR3 extends over 14 amino acids. V lost 6 bases to trimming and J lost 5 bases; unmatched junction nucleotides: 5. The CDR3 DNA is TGTGCCATCAGCAACGGACAGGGGAGAAACACCATATATTTT. Translating it yields CAISNGQGRNTIYF.